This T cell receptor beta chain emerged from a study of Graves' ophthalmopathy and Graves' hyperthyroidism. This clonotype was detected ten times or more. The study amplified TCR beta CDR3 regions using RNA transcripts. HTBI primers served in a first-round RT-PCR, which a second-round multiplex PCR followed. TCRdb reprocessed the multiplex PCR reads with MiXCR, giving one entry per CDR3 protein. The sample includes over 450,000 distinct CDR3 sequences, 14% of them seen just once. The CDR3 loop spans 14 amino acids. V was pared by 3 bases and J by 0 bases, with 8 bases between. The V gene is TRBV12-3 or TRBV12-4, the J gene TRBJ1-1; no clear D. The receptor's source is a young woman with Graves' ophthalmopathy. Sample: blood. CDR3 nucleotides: TGTGCCAGCAGTTTCGGGCTAATGAACACTGAAGCTTTCTTT. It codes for CASSFGLMNTEAFF.